These 8 T cell receptor beta chains were all obtained from the same sample, sequenced in a study of blood T cell repertoires in COVID-19. Sequencing was performed with immunoSEQ multiplex PCR; in TCRdb, only in-frame clones are kept and a portion is missing. The sample includes approximately 170,000 clones, 84% of them seen just once. The sample was peripheral blood. These receptors were collected from a woman in her seventies with COVID-19, enrolled during active disease.

About this clone: Germline is not matched at one junction end, which may reflect a read error. This rearrangement joins TRBV27 to TRBJ2-7, with D unresolved. The V gene's germline CDR1 is MNHEY and CDR2 SMNVEV (reference sequence). The length of the CDR3 is 11 residues. The CDR3 DNA reads as TGTGCCAGCGGAGTCTCGTTCGCGTTAAACTTC. Encoded protein: CASGVSFALNF.

This clone was seen once. V gene TRBV11-2 combines with J gene TRBJ1-3; 7 bases agree with TRBD1. The CDR3 sequence is 16 residues long. V trimming: 4 bases; J trimming: 9 bases; junction bases outside the gene matches: 15. CDR1 and CDR2 from the germline V gene are SGHAT and FQNNGV. CDR3 loop: CASSSLVRQGPSTIYF. As DNA, the CDR3 is TGTGCCAGCAGCTCACTCGTAAGACAGGGCCCGAGCACCATATATTTT. The entire variable domain, with the rest obtained from reference TRBV11-2 and TRBJ1-3, is as follows: EAGVAQSPRYKIIEKRQSVAFWCNPISGHATLYWYQQILGQGPKLLIQFQNNGVVDDSQLPKDRFSAERLKGVDSTLKIQPAKLEDSAVYLCASSSLVRQGPSTIYFGEGSWLTVV.

This clone appeared a few times. This sample includes further DNA sequences coding for the same CDR3. The chain links TRBV7-2 to TRBJ1-5; D may be TRBD1 (5 bases). V lost 6 bases, J lost 4 bases, and 10 bases lay in between. From germline, CDR1 is SGHTA and CDR2 FQGNSA. There are 13 residues in the CDR3. The CDR3 sequence is CASSLRGNQPQHF. The CDR3 DNA reads as TGTGCCAGCAGTTTAAGGGGAAATCAGCCCCAGCATTTT.

This rearrangement joins TRBV19 to TRBJ2-4; D uncertain. V was cut by 3 bases and J by 0 bases, with 12 bases left in between. There are 16 residues in the CDR3. Germline lookup yields CDR1 LNHDA and CDR2 SQIVND (reference sequence). CDR3 in DNA: TGTGCCAGTAGTATCACATACAATCTAGCCAAAAACATTCAGTACTTC. Its protein product is CASSITYNLAKNIQYF.

The chain recombines TRBV6-5 with TRBJ2-7; no definite D call. Germline V lookup: CDR1 MNHEY, CDR2 SVGAGI. The CDR3 loop spans 11 amino acids. With 7 bases removed from V and 3 bases from J, the gap between germline ends came to 7 bases. DNA of the CDR3: TGTGCCAGCAAGCAGGACTACGAGCAGTACTTC. It codes for CASKQDYEQYF.

CDR3 residues: CAWSVRAYEQYF. CDR3 sequence (DNA): TGTGCCTGGAGTGTGCGGGCCTACGAGCAGTACTTC. The rearrangement uses TRBV30 and TRBJ2-7; possibly TRBD2 for D (5 bases). The ends were cut back, 0 bases at V and 2 bases at J, with 5 bases in the middle. Germline V gene data show CDR1 as GTSNPN and CDR2 as SVGIG (reference sequence). The CDR3 is 12 amino acids.

This clone was seen a single time. Other nucleotide sequences in the sample specify the same CDR3. The V call is TRBV30, the J call TRBJ2-2; the D is unclear. The CDR3 is made up of 12 amino acids. From germline, CDR1 is GTSNPN and CDR2 SVGIG (reference sequence). With 1 base removed from V and 6 bases from J, the gap between germline ends came to 6 bases. For the CDR3, the DNA is TGTGCCTGGAGTGAATCAGCCGGGGAGCTGTTTTTT. Encoded protein: CAWSESAGELFF.

This chain connects TRBV7-2 to TRBJ2-1, with TRBD2 identical over 13 bases. CDR3 length equals 16 residues. The junction had 4 bases not matched to a gene; V was cut back by 2 bases and J by 6 bases. CDR1 is SGHTA and CDR2 is FQGNSA in the germline V gene. As DNA, the CDR3 is TGTGCCAGCAGCTTAACTAGCGGGAGGGCCCTCAATGAGCAGTTCTTC. It codes for CASSLTSGRALNEQFF.